Given below is one T cell receptor beta chain in context. The record originates from a study of shared clonotypes between healthy human individuals. The germline CDR1 and CDR2 sequences are LNHDA and SQIVND (reference sequence). The CDR3 totals 15 residues. After removal of 2 bases from V and 6 bases from J, the junction contained 5 bases not matched to a gene. Assay used: immunoSEQ multiplex PCR; TCRdb lists only in-frame clones, some missing. The sample consists of some 1,600,000 clones, around 98% of them appearing once. This sequence originates from a young man in good health. Source material: naive CD4+ T cells sorted from blood. The subset was: CD45RA+ positively selected. V usage is TRBV19 and J usage is TRBJ1-1, with TRBD1 matching over 11 bases. The CDR3, as DNA: TGTGCCAGTAGTATACGGACAGGGGGCGTTGCTGAAGCTTTCTTT. It translates to CASSIRTGGVAEAFF.